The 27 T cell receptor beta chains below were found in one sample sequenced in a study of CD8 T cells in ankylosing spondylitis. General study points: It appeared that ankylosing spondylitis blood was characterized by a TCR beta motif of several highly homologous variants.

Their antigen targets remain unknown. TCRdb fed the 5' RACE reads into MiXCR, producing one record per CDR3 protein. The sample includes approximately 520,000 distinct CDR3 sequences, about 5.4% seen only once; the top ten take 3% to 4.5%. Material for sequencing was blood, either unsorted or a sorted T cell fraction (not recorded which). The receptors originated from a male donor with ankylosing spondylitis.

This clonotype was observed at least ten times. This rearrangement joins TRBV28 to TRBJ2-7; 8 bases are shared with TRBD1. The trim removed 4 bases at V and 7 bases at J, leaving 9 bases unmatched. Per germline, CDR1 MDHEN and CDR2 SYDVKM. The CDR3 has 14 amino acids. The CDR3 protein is CASSYNRGIREQYF. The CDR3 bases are TGTGCCAGCAGTTATAACAGGGGGATCAGGGAGCAGTACTTC. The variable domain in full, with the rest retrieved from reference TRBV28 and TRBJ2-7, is DVKVTQSSRYLVKRTGEKVFLECVQDMDHENMFWYRQDPGLGLRLIYFSYDVKMKEKGDIPEGYSVSREKKERFSLILESASTNQTSMYLCASSYNRGIREQYFGPGTRLTVT.

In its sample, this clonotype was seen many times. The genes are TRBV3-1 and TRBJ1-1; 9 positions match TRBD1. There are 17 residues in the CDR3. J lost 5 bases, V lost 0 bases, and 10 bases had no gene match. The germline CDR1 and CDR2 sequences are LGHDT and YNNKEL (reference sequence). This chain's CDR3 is CASSQDLEGTGYTEAFF. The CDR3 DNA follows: TGTGCCAGCAGCCAAGATCTCGAGGGGACAGGGTATACTGAAGCTTTCTTT. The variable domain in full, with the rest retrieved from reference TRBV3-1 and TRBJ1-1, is DTAVSQTPKYLVTQMGNDKSIKCEQNLGHDTMYWYKQDSKKFLKIMFSYNNKELIINETVPNRFSPKSPDKAHLNLHINSLELGDSAVYFCASSQDLEGTGYTEAFFGQGTRLTVV.

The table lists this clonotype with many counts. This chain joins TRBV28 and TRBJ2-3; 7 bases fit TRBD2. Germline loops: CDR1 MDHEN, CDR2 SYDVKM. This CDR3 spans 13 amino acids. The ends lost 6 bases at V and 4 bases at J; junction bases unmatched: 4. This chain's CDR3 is CASSPTSPDTQYF. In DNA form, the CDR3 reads TGTGCCAGCAGCCCGACTAGCCCAGATACGCAGTATTTT.

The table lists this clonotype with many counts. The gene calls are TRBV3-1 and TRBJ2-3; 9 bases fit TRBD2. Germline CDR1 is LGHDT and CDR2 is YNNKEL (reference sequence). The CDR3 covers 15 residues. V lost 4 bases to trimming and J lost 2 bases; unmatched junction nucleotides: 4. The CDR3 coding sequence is TGTGCCAGCAGCCTGACTAGCGGAATCACAGATACGCAGTATTTT. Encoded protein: CASSLTSGITDTQYF.

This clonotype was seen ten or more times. In DNA, the CDR3 is TGTGCCAGCAGCCGAAAGCAGGGAGCAGCGAGTGGCACTGAAGCTTTCTTT. It encodes CASSRKQGAASGTEAFF. This rearrangement joins TRBV6-1 to TRBJ1-1; D perhaps matches TRBD1 (5 bases). The V and J ends lost 6 bases and 4 bases respectively, with 24 bases between them. Per the germline V gene, CDR1 is MNHNS and CDR2 is SASEGT. CDR3 length equals 17 residues.

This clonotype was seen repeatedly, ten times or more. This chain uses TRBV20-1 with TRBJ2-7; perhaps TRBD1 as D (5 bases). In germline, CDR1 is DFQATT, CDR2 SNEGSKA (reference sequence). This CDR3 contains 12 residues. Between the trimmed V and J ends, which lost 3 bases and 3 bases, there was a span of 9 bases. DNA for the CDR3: TGCAGTGCTAGTGGGGCCCGCTACGAGCAGTACTTC. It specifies CSASGARYEQYF.

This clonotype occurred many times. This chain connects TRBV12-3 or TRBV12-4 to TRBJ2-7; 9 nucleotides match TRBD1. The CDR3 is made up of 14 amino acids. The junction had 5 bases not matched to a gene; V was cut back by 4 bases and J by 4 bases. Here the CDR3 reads CASSYGTGLYEQYF. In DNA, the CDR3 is TGTGCCAGCAGTTATGGGACAGGGTTGTACGAGCAGTACTTC.

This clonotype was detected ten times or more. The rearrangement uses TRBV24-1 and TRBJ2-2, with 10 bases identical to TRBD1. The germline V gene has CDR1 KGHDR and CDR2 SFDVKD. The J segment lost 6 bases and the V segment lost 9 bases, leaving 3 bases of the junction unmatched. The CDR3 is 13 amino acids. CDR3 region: CATQDRGAGELFF. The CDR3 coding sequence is TGTGCCACCCAGGACAGGGGGGCCGGGGAGCTGTTTTTT.

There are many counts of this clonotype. CDR3 in amino acids: CSARWGQLDTEAFF. As DNA, the CDR3 is TGCAGTGCTAGATGGGGCCAGCTGGACACTGAAGCTTTCTTT. V and J are TRBV20-1 and TRBJ1-1, with TRBD1 as a possible D gene (5 bases). Trimming took 2 bases from V and 3 from J, leaving 13 bases between them. This CDR3 has 14 amino acids. CDR1 and CDR2 from the germline V gene are DFQATT and SNEGSKA (reference sequence).

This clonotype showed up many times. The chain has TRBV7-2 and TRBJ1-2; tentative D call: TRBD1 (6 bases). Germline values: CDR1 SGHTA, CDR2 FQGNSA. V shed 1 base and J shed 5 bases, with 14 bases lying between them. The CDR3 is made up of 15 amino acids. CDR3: CASSLGVGGLYGYTF. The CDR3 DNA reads TGTGCCAGCAGCTTAGGGGTAGGGGGGCTGTATGGCTACACCTTC. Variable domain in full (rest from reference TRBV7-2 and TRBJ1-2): GAGVSQSPSNKVTEKGKDVELRCDPISGHTALYWYRQSLGQGLEFLIYFQGNSAPDKSGLPSDRFSAERTGGSVSTLTIQRTQQEDSAVYLCASSLGVGGLYGYTFGSGTRLTVV.

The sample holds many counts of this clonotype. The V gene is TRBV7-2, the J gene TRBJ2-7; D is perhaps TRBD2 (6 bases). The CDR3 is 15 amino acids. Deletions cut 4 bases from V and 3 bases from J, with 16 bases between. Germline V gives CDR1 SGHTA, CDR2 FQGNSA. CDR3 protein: CASSSSPGAFYEQYF. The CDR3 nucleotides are TGTGCCAGCAGCTCCTCTCCGGGAGCATTCTACGAGCAGTACTTC.

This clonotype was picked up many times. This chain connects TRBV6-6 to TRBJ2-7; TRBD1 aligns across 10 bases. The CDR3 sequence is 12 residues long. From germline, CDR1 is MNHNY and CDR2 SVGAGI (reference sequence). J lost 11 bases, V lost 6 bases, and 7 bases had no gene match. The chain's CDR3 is CASRGDRGKEYF. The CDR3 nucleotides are TGTGCCAGCAGGGGGGACAGGGGAAAGGAGTACTTC.

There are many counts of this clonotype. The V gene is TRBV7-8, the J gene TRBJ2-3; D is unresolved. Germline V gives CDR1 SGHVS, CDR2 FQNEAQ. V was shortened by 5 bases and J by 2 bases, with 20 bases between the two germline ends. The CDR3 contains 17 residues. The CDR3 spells CASSPRAGRTYTDTQYF. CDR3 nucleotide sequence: TGTGCCAGCAGCCCAAGGGCCGGCAGGACCTACACAGATACGCAGTATTTT.

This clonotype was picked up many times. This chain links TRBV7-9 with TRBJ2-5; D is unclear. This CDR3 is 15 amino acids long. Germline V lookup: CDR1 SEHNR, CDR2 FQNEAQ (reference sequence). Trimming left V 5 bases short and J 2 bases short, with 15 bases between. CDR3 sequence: CASSPPARRQETQYF. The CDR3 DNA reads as TGTGCCAGCAGCCCCCCGGCCCGGAGACAAGAGACCCAGTACTTC.

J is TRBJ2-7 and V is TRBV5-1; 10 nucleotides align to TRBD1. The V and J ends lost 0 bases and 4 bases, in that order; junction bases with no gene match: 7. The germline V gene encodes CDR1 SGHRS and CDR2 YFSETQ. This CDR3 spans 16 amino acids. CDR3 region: CASSLEGQGGSYEQYF. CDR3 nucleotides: TGCGCCAGCAGCTTGGAAGGACAGGGGGGTTCGTACGAGCAGTACTTC.

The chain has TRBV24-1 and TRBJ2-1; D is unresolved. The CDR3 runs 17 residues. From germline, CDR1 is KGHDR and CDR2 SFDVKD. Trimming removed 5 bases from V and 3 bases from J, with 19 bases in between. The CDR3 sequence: CATSARSPGLLYNEQFF. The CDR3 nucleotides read TGTGCCACCAGTGCCCGATCTCCGGGCTTACTCTACAATGAGCAGTTCTTC.

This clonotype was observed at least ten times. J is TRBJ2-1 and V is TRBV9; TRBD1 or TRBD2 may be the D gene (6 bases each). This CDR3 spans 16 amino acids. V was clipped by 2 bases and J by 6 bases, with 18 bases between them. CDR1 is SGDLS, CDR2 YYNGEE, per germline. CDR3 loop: CASSVFRGLGGNEQFF. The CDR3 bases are TGTGCCAGCAGCGTGTTTCGGGGGCTCGGAGGCAATGAGCAGTTCTTC.

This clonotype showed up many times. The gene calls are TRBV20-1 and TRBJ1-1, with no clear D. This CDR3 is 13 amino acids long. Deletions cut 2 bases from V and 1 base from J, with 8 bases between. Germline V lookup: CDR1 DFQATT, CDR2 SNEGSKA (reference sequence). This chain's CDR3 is CSARLFPNTEAFF. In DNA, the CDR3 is TGCAGTGCTAGATTGTTTCCGAACACTGAAGCTTTCTTT.

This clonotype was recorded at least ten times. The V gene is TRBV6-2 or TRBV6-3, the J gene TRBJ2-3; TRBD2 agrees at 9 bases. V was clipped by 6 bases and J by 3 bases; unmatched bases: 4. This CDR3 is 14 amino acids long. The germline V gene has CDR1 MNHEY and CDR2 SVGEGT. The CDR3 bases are TGTGCCAGCAGAGTAGCGGGGGTAACAGATACGCAGTATTTT. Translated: CASRVAGVTDTQYF.

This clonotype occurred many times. The CDR3 nucleotides read TGTGCCAGCAGCGTCGGACCTGTTGGTGAGCAGTTCTTC. It yields the protein CASSVGPVGEQFF. This rearrangement joins TRBV9 to TRBJ2-1, with D uncertain. V was pared by 2 bases and J by 9 bases, with 12 bases between. This CDR3 region has 13 residues. The germline CDR1 and CDR2 sequences are SGDLS and YYNGEE. The whole variable domain, remainder taken from reference TRBV9 and TRBJ2-1, is DSGVTQTPKHLITATGQRVTLRCSPRSGDLSVYWYQQSLDQGLQFLIQYYNGEERAKGNILERFSAQQFPDLHSELNLSSLELGDSALYFCASSVGPVGEQFFGPGTRLTVL.

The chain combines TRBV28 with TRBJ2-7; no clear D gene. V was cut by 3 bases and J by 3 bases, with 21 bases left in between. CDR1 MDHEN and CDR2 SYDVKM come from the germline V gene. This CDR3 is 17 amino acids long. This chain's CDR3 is CASSLTRTLLRVYEQYF. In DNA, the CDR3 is TGTGCCAGCAGTTTGACCAGGACCCTGCTTAGGGTCTACGAGCAGTACTTC.

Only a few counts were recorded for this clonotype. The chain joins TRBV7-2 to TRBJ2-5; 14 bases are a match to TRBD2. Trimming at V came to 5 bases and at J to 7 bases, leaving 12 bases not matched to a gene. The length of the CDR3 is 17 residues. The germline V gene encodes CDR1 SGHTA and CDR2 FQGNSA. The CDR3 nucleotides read TGTGCCAGCAGCCCGGGGACTAGCGGGGGCCCCTTGGGGACCCAGTACTTC. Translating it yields CASSPGTSGGPLGTQYF.

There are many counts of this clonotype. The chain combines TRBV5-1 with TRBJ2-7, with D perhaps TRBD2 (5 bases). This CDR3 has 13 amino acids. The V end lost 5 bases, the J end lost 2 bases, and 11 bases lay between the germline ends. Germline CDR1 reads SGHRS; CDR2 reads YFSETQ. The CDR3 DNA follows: TGCGCCAGCAGTTCGGACTGGACCTACGAGCAGTACTTC. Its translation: CASSSDWTYEQYF.

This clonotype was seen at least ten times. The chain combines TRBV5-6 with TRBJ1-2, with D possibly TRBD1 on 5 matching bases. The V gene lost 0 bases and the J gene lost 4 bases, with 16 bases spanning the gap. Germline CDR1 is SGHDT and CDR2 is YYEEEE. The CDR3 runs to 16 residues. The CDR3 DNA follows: TGTGCCAGCAGCTTGGGGACCCTCGGGGACTTCTATGGCTACACCTTC. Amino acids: CASSLGTLGDFYGYTF.

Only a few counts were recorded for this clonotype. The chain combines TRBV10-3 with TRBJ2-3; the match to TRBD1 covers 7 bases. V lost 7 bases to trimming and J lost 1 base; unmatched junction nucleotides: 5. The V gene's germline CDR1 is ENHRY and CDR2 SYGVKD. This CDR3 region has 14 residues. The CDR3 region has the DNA TGTGCCATCACGGCAGGGGGTGGCACAGATACGCAGTATTTT. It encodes CAITAGGGTDTQYF.

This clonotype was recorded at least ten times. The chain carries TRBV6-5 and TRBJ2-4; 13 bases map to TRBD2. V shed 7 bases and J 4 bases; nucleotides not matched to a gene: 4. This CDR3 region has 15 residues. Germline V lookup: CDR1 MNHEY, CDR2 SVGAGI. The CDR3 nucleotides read TGTGCCAGCACCTTACTAGCGGGGGGGAAAAACATTCAGTACTTC. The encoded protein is CASTLLAGGKNIQYF.

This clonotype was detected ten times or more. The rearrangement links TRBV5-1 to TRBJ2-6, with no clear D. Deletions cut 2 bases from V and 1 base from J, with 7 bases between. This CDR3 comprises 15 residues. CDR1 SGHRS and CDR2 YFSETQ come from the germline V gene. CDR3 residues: CASSLLQSGANVLTF. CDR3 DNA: TGCGCCAGCAGCTTATTACAGTCTGGGGCCAACGTCCTGACTTTC.